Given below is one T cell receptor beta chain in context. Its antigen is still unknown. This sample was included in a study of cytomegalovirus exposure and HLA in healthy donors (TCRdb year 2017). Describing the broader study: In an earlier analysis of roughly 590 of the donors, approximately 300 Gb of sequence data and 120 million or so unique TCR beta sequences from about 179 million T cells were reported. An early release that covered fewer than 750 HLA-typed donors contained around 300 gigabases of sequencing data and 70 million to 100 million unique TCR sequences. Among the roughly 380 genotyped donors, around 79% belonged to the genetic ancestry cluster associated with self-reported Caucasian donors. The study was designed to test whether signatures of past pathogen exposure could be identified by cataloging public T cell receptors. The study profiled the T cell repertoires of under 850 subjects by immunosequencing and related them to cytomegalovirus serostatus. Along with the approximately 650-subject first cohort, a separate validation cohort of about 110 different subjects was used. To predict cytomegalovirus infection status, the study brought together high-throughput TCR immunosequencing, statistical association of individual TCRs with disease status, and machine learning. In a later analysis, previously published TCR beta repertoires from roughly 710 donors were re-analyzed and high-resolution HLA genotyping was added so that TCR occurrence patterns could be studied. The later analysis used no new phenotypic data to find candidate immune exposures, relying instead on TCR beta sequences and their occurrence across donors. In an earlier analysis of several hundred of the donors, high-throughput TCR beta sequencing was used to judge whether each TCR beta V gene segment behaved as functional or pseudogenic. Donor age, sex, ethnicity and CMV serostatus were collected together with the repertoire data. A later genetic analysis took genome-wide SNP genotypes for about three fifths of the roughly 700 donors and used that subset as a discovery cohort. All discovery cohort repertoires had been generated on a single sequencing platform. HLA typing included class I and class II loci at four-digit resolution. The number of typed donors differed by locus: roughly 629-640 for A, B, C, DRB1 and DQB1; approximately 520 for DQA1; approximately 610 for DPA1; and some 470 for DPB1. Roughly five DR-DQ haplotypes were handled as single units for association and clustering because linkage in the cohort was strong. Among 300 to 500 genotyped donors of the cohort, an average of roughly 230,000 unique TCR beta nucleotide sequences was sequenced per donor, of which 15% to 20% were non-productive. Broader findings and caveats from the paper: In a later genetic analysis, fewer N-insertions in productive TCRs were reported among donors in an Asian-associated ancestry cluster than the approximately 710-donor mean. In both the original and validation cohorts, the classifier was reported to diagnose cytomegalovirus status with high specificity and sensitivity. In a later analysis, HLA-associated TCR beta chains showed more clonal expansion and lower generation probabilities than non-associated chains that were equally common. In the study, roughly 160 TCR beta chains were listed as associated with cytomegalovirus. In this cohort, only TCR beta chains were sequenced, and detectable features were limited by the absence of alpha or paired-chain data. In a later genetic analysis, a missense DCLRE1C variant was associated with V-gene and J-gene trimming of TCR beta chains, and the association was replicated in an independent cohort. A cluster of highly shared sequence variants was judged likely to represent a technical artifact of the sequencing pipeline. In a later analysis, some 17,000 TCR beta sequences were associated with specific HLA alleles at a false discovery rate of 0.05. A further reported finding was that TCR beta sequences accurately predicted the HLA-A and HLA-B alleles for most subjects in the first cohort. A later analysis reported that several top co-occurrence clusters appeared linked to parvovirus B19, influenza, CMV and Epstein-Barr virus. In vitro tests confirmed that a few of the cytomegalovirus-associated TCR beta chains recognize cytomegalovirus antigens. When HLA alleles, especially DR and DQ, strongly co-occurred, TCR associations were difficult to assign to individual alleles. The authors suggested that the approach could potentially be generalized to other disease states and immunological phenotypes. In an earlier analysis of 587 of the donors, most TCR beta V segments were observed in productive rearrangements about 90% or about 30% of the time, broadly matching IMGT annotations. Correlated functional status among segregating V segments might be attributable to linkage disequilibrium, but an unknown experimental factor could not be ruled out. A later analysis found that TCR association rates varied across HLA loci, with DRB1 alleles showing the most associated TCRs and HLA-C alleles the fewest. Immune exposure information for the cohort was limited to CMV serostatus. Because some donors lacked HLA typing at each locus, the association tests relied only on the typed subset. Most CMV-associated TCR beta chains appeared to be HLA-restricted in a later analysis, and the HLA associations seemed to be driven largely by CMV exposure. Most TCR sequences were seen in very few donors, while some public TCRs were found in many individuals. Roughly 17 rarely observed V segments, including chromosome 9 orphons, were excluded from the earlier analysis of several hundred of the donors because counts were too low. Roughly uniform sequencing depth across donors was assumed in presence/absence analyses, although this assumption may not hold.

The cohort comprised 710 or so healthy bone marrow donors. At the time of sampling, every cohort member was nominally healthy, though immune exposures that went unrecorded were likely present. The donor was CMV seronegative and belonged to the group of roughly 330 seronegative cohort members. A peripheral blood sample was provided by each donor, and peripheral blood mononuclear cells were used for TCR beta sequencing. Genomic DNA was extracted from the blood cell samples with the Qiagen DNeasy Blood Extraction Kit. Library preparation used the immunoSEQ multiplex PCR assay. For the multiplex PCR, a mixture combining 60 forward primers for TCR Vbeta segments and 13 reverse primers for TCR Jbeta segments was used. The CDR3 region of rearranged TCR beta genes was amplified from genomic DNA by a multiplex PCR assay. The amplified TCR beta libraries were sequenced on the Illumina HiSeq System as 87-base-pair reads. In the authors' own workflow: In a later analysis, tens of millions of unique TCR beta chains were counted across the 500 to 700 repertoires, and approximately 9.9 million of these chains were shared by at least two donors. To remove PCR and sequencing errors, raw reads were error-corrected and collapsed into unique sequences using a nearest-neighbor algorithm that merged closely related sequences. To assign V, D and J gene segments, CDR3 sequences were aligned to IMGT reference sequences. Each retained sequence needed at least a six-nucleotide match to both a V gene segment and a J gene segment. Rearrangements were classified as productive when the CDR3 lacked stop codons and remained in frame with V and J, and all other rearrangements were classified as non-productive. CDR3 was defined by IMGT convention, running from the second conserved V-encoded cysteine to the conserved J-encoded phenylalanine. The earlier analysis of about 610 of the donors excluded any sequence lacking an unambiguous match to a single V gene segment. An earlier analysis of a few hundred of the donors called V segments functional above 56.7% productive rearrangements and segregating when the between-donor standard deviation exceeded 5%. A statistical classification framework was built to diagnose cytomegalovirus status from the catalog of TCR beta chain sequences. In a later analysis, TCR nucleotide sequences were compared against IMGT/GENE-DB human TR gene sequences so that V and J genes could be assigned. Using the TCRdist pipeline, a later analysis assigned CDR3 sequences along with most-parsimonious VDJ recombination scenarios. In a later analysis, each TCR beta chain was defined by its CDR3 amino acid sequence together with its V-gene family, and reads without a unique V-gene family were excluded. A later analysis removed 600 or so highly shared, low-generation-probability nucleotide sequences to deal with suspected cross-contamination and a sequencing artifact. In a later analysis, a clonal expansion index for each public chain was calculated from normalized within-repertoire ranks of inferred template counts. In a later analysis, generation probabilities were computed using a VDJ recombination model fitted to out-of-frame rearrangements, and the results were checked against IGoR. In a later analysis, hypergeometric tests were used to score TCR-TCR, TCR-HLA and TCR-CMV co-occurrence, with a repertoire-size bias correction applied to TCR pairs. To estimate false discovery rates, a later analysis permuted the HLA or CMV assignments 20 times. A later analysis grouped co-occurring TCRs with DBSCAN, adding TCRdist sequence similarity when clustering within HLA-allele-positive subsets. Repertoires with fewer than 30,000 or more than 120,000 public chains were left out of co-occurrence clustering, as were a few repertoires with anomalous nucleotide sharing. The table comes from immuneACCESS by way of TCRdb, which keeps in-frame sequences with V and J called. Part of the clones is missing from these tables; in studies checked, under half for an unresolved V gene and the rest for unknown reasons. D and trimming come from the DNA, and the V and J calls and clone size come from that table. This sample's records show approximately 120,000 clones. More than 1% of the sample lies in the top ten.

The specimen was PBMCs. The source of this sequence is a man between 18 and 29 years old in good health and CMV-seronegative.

The CDR3 region has the sequence CASSYSGGHYEQYF. Read as DNA, the sequence is TGTGCCAGCAGCTATAGCGGGGGGCACTACGAGCAGTACTTC. The sequence links TRBV11-2 to TRBJ2-7, with 10 central nucleotides matching TRBD2. Ends trimmed: V by 4 bases, J by 3 bases; bases unmatched to a gene: 3. From the cysteine through the phenylalanine, the CDR3 covers 14 amino acids. Solely the CDR3 DNA is kept, with 42 bases framed from the first base. In the germline V gene, CDR1 corresponds to SGHAT and CDR2 to FQNNGV.